The 10 T cell receptor beta chains presented below share a single source sample, sequenced in a study of T cell responses to AZD1222 COVID-19 vaccine. The method was immunoSEQ multiplex PCR; TCRdb's version includes in-frame clones alone and lacks a portion of them. The sample consists of some 130,000 clones, around 90% of them appearing once. The sequencing here drew on peripheral blood, taken on day 0 of MenACWY control vaccination. The receptor set was obtained from an adult in good health.

This rearrangement joins TRBV6-5 to TRBJ1-2; D is uncertain. Germline CDR1 MNHEY, CDR2 SVGAGI. Trimming took off 0 bases at V and 2 bases at J, with 10 bases between the two ends. The CDR3 runs 15 residues. The DNA for the CDR3 is TGTGCCAGCAGTTACTCACGGAGTACGAACTATGGCTACACCTTC. Its translation is CASSYSRSTNYGYTF.

This clone appeared a few times. This chain connects TRBV2 to TRBJ2-7; D is unresolved. CDR1 SNHLY and CDR2 FYNNEI come from the germline V gene. CDR3 length: 11 residues. Trimming left V 5 bases short and J 4 bases short, with 6 bases between. CDR3 residues: CASSPFYEQYF. CDR3 sequence (DNA): TGTGCCAGCAGTCCTTTTTACGAGCAGTACTTC. Looking up the rest from reference TRBV2 and TRBJ2-7 gives the full variable domain: EPEVTQTPSHQVTQMGQEVILRCVPISNHLYFYWYRQILGQKVEFLVSFYNNEISEKSEIFDDQFSVERPDGSNFTLKIRSTKLEDSAMYFCASSPFYEQYFGPGTRLTVT.

This clone was observed a single time. The chain has TRBV18 and TRBJ2-3, with a possible D match to TRBD1 (6 bases). CDR1 KGHSH and CDR2 LQKENI come from the germline V gene. The CDR3 is 14 residues long. The germline V and J ends were trimmed by 4 bases and 3 bases, with 11 bases remaining between them. CDR3 protein: CASSLQGITDTQYF. The CDR3 region has the DNA TGTGCCAGCTCACTACAGGGTATTACAGATACGCAGTATTTT.

The chain combines TRBV24-1 with TRBJ2-1; TRBD2 matches at 8 bases. Germline CDR1 is KGHDR and CDR2 is SFDVKD. The CDR3 is 15 amino acids. The junction had 0 bases not matched to a gene; V was cut back by 0 bases and J by 3 bases. In DNA, the CDR3 is TGTGCCACCAGTGATTTGGCGGGGGGCTACAATGAGCAGTTCTTC. Amino acid sequence: CATSDLAGGYNEQFF.

The chain carries TRBV9 and TRBJ1-4; D is ambiguous. CDR1 and CDR2 from the germline V gene are SGDLS and YYNGEE. The CDR3 has 15 amino acids. Trimming removed 0 bases at V and 7 bases at J, with 13 bases between. The CDR3, as DNA: TGTGCCAGCAGCGTAGGGGGTAGGAGGAGTGAAAAACTGTTTTTT. It specifies CASSVGGRRSEKLFF.

The chain joins TRBV28 to TRBJ2-3; D unclear. CDR1 and CDR2 (germline): MDHEN, SYDVKM. The CDR3 is 13 amino acids. Trimming took off 8 bases at V and 0 bases at J, with 9 bases between the two ends. The CDR3 reads CASGNTSTDTQYF. The CDR3 DNA is TGTGCCAGCGGGAACACTAGCACAGATACGCAGTATTTT.

The chain employs TRBV5-4 and TRBJ2-5; 8 nucleotides line up with TRBD2. This CDR3 contains 15 residues. V was clipped by 3 bases and J by 1 base; unmatched bases: 5. Germline values: CDR1 SGHNT, CDR2 YYREEE (reference sequence). As DNA, the CDR3 is TGTGCCAGCAGCTCCTTAGCGGGGATCCAAGAGACCCAGTACTTC. Its protein product is CASSSLAGIQETQYF.

The chain combines TRBV11-2 with TRBJ1-1; D remains unclear. The CDR3 sequence is 15 residues long. Germline CDR1 and CDR2: SGHAT and FQNNGV. Trimming left V 0 bases short and J 0 bases short, with 8 bases between. This chain's CDR3 is CASSLERALNTEAFF. The CDR3 DNA follows: TGTGCCAGCAGCTTAGAACGTGCTTTGAACACTGAAGCTTTCTTT. The full variable domain, rest sourced from reference TRBV11-2 and TRBJ1-1, is EAGVAQSPRYKIIEKRQSVAFWCNPISGHATLYWYQQILGQGPKLLIQFQNNGVVDDSQLPKDRFSAERLKGVDSTLKIQPAKLEDSAVYLCASSLERALNTEAFFGQGTRLTVV.

The chain employs TRBV6-6 and TRBJ2-7; 7 bases agree with TRBD2. Trimming took 2 bases from V and 2 from J; bases not matched to a gene: 9. The CDR3 has 16 residues. In germline, CDR1 is MNHNY, CDR2 SVGAGI (reference sequence). CDR3 amino acids: CASSYATSTITYEQYF. The CDR3 coding sequence is TGTGCCAGCAGTTACGCGACTAGCACTATTACCTACGAGCAGTACTTC.

The chain recombines TRBV9 with TRBJ2-5; D may be TRBD1 (6 bases). The germline V and J ends were trimmed by 4 bases and 3 bases, with 13 bases remaining between them. The CDR3 runs to 14 residues. Germline CDR1 is SGDLS and CDR2 is YYNGEE. In nucleotides, the CDR3 is TGTGCCAGCAGCCCCCCGGACAGAGAAGAGACCCAGTACTTC. This encodes CASSPPDREETQYF.